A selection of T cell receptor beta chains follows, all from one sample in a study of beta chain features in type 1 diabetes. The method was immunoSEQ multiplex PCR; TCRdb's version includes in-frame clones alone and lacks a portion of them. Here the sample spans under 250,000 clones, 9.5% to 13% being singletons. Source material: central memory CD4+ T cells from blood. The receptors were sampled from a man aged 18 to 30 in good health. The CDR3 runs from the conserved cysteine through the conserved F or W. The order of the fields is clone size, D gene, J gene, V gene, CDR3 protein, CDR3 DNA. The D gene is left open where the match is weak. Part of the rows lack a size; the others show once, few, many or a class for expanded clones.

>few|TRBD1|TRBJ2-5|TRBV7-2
CASSSGQGRETQYF
TGTGCCAGCAGCTCCGGACAGGGGAGAGAGACCCAGTACTTC
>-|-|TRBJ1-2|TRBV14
CASSQVRAAGGYTF
TGTGCCAGCAGCCAAGTGCGGGCAGCCGGCGGCTACACCTTC
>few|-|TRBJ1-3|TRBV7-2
CASSLAVNSGNTIYF
TGTGCCAGCAGCTTAGCTGTCAACTCTGGAAACACCATATATTTT
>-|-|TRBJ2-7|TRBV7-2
CASRNRGLRHEQYF
TGTGCCAGCCGGAATAGGGGCCTCCGTCACGAGCAGTACTTC
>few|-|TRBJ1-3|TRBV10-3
CAIRESSGNTIYF
TGTGCCATCAGGGAGAGCTCTGGAAACACCATATATTTT
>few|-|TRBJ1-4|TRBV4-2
CASSQDGSATNEKLFF
TGTGCCAGCAGCCAAGACGGCTCTGCAACTAATGAAAAACTGTTTTTT
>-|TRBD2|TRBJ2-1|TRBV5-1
CASSDPGLAGHEQFF
TGCGCCAGCAGCGATCCGGGACTAGCGGGCCATGAGCAGTTCTTC
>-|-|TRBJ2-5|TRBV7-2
CASSPGQGGRETQYF
TGTGCCAGCAGCCCCGGACAGGGAGGGCGAGAGACTCAGTACTTC
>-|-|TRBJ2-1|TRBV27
CASSQTWDGYNEQFF
TGTGCCAGCAGTCAAACCTGGGACGGGTACAATGAGCAGTTCTTC
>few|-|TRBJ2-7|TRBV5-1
CASSFPLLPTFYEQYF
TGCGCCAGCAGCTTCCCACTCCTTCCGACCTTCTACGAGCAGTACTTC
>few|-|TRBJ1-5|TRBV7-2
CASSRGGVEPQHF
TGTGCCAGCAGCAGAGGAGGGGTTGAGCCCCAGCATTTT
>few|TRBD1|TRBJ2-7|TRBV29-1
CSVGLDRGLSEQYF
TGCAGCGTCGGACTGGACAGGGGGCTCTCCGAGCAGTACTTC
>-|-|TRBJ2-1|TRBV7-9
CASSGGAVYNEQFF
TGTGCCAGCAGCGGAGGGGCGGTTTACAATGAGCAGTTCTTC
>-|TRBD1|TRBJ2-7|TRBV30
CAWTPPGQLYEQYF
TGTGCCTGGACCCCCCCGGGACAGCTCTACGAGCAGTACTTC
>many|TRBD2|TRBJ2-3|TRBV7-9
CASSLSSGRYTDTQYF
TGTGCCAGCAGCTTAAGCAGCGGGAGGTACACAGATACGCAGTATTTT
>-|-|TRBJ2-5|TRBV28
CASSSAGTRQETQYF
TGTGCCAGCAGTTCAGCCGGGACCCGTCAGGAGACCCAGTACTTC
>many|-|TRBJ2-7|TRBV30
CAWSGNYEQYF
TGTGCCTGGAGTGGGAACTACGAGCAGTACTTC
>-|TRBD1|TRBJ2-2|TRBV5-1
CASSSGQQSPTGELFF
TGCGCCAGCAGCTCGGGACAGCAGAGCCCAACGGGGGAGCTGTTTTTT
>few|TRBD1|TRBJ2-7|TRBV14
CASSPNTGQGQYF
TGTGCCAGCAGCCCCAATACGGGACAGGGCCAGTACTTC
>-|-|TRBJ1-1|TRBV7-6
CASSLGGRMNTEAFF
TGTGCCAGCAGCTTAGGAGGCAGAATGAACACTGAAGCTTTCTTT
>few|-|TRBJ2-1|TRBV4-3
CASSRKGGTVYNEQFF
TGCGCCAGCAGCCGCAAGGGCGGGACCGTATACAATGAGCAGTTCTTC
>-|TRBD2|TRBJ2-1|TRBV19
CASSPMAGVGNEQFF
TGTGCCAGTAGTCCTATGGCGGGAGTCGGCAATGAGCAGTTCTTC
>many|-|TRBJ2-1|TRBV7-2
CASSTDSYNEQFF
TGTGCCAGCAGCACGGACTCATACAATGAGCAGTTCTTC
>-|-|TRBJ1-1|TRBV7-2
CASSLVRGTRAEAFF
TGTGCCAGCAGCTTAGTTCGGGGGACGAGGGCTGAAGCTTTCTTT
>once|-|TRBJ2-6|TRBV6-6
CASSSLFLAGANVLTF
TGTGCCAGCAGCTCCCTTTTTCTAGCGGGGGCCAACGTCCTGACTTTC
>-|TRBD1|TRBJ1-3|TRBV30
CAWSLTGNGNTIYF
TGTGCCTGGAGCTTGACAGGGAACGGAAACACCATATATTTT
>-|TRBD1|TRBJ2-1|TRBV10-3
CAISPQTGQGSDEQFF
TGTGCCATCAGTCCCCAGACCGGACAGGGTAGTGATGAGCAGTTCTTC
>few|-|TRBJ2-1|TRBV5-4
CASSLPTTYNEQFF
TGTGCCAGCAGCTTGCCGACTACATACAATGAGCAGTTCTTC
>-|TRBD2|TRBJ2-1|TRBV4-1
CASSRRQGTGLAGGTYNEQFF
TGCGCCAGCAGCCGTAGACAGGGCACCGGACTAGCGGGAGGCACCTACAATGAGCAGTTCTTC
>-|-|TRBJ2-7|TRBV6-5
CASSRVEVSYEQYF
TGTGCCAGCAGCCGCGTCGAGGTGTCCTACGAGCAGTACTTC
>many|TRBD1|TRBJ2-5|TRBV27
CASSYYPGQGRETQYF
TGTGCCAGCAGCTATTACCCGGGACAGGGTAGGGAGACCCAGTACTTC
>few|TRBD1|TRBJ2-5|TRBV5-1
CASSSDRLETQYF
TGCGCCAGCAGCTCGGACAGGCTGGAGACCCAGTACTTC
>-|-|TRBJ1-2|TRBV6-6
CASSYSEANYGYTF
TGTGCCAGCAGTTACTCGGAGGCTAACTATGGCTACACCTTC